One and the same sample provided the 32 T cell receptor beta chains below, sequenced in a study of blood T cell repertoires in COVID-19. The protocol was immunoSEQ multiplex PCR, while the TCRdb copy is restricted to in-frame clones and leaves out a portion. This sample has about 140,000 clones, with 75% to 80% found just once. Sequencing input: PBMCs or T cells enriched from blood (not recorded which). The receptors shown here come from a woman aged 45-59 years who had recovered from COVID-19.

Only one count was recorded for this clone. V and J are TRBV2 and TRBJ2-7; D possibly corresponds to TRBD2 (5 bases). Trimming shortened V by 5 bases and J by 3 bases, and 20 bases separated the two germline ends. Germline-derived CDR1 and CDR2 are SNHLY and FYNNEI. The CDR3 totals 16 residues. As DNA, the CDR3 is TGTGCCAGCAGTCGAGGAGGCAGGAACTCCTTCTACGAGCAGTACTTC. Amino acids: CASSRGGRNSFYEQYF.

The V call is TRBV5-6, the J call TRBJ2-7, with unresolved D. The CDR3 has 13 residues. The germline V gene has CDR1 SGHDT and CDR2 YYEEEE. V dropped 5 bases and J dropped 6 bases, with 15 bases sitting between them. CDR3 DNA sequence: TGTGCCAGCAGTGGGTCCTTACTACGCGAGCAGTACTTC. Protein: CASSGSLLREQYF.

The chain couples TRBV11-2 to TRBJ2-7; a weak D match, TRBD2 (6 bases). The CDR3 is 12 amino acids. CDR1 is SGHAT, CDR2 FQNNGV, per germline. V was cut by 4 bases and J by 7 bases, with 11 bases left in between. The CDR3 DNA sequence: TGTGCCAGCAGCTCCGGGACTGGGGAGCAGTACTTC. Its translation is CASSSGTGEQYF.

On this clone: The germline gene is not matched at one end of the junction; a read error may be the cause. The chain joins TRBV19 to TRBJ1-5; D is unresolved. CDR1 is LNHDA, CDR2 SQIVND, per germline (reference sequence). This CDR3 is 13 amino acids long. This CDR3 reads CASSNEINQPQHF. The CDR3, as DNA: TGTGCCAGCAGTAACGAGATTAATCAGCCCCAGCATTTT. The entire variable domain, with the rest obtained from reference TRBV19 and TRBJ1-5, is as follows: DGGITQSPKYLFRKEGQNVTLSCEQNLNHDAMYWYRQDPGQGLRLIYYSQIVNDFQKGDIAEGYSVSREKKESFPLTVTSAQKNPTAFYLCASSNEINQPQHFGDGTRLSIL.

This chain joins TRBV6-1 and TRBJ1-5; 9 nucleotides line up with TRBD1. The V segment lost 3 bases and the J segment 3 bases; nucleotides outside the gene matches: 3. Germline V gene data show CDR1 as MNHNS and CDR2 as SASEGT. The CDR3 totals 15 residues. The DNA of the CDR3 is TGTGCCAGCAGTGAGGGACAGGGATACAATCAGCCCCAGCATTTT. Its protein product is CASSEGQGYNQPQHF.

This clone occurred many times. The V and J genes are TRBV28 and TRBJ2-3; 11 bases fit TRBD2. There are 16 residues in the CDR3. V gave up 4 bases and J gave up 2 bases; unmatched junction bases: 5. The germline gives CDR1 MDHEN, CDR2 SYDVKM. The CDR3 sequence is CASSSPGLADTDTQYF. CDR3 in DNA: TGTGCCAGCAGTTCACCGGGACTAGCGGACACAGATACGCAGTATTTT.

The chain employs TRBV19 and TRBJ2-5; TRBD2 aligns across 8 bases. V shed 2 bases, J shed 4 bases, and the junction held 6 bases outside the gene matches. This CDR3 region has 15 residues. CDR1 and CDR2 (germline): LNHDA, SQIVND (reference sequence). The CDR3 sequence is CASSIRREVGETQYF. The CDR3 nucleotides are TGTGCCAGTAGTATAAGGCGGGAGGTCGGAGAGACCCAGTACTTC.

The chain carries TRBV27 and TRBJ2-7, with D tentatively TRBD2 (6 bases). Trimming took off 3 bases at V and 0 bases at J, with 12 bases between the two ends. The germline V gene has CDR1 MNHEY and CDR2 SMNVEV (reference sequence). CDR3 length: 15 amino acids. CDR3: CASSFRGLYSYEQYF. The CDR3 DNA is TGTGCCAGCAGTTTCCGGGGGTTATACTCCTACGAGCAGTACTTC.

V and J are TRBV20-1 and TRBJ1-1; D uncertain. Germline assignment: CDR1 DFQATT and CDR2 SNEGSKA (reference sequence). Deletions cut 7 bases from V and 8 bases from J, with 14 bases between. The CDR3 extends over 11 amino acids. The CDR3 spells CSVGLDREAFF. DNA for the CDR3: TGCAGTGTCGGACTAGACCGGGAAGCTTTCTTT.

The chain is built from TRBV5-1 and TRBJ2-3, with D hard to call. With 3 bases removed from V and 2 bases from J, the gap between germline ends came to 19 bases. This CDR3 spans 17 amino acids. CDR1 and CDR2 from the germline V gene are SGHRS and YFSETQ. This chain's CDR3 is CASSSDSRGGYTDTQYF. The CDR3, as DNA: TGCGCCAGCAGCTCTGATTCTCGCGGTGGGTACACAGATACGCAGTATTTT.

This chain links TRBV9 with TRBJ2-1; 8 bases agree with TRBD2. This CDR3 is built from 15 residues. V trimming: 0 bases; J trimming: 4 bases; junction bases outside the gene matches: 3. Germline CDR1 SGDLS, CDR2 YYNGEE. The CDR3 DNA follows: TGTGCCAGCAGCGTAGAAAGCGGGGGTTACAATGAGCAGTTCTTC. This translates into CASSVESGGYNEQFF.

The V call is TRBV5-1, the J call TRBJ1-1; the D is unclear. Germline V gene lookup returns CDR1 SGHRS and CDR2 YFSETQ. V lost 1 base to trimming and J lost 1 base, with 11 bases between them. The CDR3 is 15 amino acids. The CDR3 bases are TGCGCCAGCAGCTTGCGCACCGATAGGAACACTGAAGCTTTCTTT. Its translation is CASSLRTDRNTEAFF. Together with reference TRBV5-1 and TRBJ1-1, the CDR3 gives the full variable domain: KAGVTQTPRYLIKTRGQQVTLSCSPISGHRSVSWYQQTPGQGLQFLFEYFSETQRNKGNFPGRFSGRQFSNSRSEMNVSTLELGDSALYLCASSLRTDRNTEAFFGQGTRLTVV.

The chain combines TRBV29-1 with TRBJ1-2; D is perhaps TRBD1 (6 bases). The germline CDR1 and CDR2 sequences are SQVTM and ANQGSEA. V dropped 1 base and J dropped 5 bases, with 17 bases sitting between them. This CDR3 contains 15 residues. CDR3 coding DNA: TGCAGCGTTGAAGCCCGTGTCAGGGGTTTATATGGCTACACCTTC. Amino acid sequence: CSVEARVRGLYGYTF. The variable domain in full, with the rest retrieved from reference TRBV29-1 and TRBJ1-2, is SAVISQKPSRDICQRGTSLTIQCQVDSQVTMMFWYRQQPGQSLTLIATANQGSEATYESGFVIDKFPISRPNLTFSTLTVSNMSPEDSSIYLCSVEARVRGLYGYTFGSGTRLTVV.

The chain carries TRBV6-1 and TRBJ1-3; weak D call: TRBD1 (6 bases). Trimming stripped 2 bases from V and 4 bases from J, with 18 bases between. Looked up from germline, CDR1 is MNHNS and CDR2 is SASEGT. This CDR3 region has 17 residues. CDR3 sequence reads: CASSEYGGQGVGNTIYF. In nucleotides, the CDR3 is TGTGCCAGCAGTGAATACGGGGGGCAGGGTGTAGGAAACACCATATATTTT.

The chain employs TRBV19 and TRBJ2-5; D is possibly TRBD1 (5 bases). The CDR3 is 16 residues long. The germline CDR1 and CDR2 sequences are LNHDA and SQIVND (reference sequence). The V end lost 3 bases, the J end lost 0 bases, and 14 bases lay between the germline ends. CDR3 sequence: CASSIGAQKYQETQYF. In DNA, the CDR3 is TGTGCCAGTAGTATTGGGGCTCAAAAGTACCAAGAGACCCAGTACTTC.

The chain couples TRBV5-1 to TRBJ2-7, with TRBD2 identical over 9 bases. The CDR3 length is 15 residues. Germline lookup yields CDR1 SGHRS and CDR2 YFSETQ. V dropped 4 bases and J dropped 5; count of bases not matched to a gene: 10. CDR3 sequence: CASSLKVGTSNEQYF. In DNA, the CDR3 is TGCGCCAGCAGCCTAAAAGTAGGGACTAGCAACGAGCAGTACTTC.

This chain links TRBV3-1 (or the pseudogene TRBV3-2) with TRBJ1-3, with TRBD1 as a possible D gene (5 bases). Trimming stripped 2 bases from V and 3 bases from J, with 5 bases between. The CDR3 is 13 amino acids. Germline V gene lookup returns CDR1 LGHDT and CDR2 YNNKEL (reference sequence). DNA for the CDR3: TGTGCCAGCAGCCAAACAGGTGGAAACACCATATATTTT. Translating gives CASSQTGGNTIYF.

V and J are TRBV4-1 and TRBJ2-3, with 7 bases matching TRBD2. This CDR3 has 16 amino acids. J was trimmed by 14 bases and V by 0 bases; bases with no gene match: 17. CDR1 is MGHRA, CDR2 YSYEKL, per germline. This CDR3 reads CASSQEVVAGSLERYF. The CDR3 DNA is TGCGCCAGCAGCCAAGAAGTGGTAGCGGGCTCCCTCGAGCGGTATTTT.

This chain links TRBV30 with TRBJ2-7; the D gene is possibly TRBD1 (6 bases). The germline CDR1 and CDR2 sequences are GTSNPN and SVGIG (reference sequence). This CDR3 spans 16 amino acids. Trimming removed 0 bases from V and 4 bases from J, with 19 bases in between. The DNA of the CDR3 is TGTGCCTGGAGTGTTCCTACATCGGGACACCTATACGAGCAGTACTTC. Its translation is CAWSVPTSGHLYEQYF.

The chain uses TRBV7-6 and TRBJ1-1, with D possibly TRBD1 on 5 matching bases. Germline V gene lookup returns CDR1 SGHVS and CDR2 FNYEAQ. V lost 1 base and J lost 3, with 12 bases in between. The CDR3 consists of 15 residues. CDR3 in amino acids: CASSLGLVGDTEAFF. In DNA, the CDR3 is TGTGCCAGCAGCTTAGGCCTCGTAGGGGACACTGAAGCTTTCTTT.

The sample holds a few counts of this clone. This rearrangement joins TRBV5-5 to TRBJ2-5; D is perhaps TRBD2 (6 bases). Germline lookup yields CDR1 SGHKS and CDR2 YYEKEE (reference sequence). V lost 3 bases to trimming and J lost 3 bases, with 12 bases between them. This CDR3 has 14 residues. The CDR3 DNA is TGTGCCAGCAGCTCCGGGACTGGAGAAGAGACCCAGTACTTC. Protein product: CASSSGTGEETQYF.

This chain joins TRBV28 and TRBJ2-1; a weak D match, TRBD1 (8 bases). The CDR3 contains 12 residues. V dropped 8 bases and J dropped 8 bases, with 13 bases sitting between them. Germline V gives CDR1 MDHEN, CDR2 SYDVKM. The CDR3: CASDTGGDEQFF. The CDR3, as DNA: TGTGCCAGCGATACAGGGGGGGATGAGCAGTTCTTC.

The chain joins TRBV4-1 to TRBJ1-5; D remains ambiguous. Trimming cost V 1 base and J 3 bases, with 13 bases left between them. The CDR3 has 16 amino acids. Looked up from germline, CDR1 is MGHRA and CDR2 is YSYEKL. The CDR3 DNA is TGCGCCAGCAGCCAAGGTTCTTTACAGCTCAATCAGCCCCAGCATTTT. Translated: CASSQGSLQLNQPQHF.

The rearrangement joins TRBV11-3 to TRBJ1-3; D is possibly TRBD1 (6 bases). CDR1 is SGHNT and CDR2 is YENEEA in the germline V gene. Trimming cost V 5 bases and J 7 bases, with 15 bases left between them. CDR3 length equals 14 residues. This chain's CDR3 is CASSPAGAGNTIYF. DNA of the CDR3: TGTGCCAGCAGCCCTGCGGGGGCCGGGAACACCATATATTTT.

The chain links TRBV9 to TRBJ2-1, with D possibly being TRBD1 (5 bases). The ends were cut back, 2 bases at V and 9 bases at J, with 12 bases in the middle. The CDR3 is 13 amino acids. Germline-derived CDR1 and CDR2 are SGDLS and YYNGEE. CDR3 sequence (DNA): TGTGCCAGCAGCGTTTTACAGGTTGGTGAGCAGTTCTTC. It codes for CASSVLQVGEQFF.

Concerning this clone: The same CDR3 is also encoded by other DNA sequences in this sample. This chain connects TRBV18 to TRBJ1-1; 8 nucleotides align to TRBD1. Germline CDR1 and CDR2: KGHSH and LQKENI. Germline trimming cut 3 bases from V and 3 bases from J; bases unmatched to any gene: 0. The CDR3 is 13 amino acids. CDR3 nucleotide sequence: TGTGCCAGCTCACCGACAGGGGACACTGAAGCTTTCTTT. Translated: CASSPTGDTEAFF.

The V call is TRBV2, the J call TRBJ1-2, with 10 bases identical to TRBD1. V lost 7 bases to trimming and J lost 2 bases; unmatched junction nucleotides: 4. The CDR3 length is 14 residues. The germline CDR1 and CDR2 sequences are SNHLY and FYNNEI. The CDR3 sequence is CASIPGQGNYGYTF. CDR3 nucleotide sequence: TGTGCCAGCATACCGGGACAGGGGAACTATGGCTACACCTTC.

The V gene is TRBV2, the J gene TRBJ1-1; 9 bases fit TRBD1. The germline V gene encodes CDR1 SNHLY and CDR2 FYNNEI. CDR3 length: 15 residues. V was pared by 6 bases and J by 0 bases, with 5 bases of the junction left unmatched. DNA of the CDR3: TGTGCCAGCAGCGCCGACAGGGGGGTGAACACTGAAGCTTTCTTT. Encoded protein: CASSADRGVNTEAFF.

The CDR3 loop reads CASSFGHVDEKLFF. Written as DNA, the CDR3 is TGTGCCAGCAGCTTCGGTCATGTAGATGAAAAACTGTTTTTT. The V call is TRBV7-9, the J call TRBJ1-4; D is unclear. CDR1 is SEHNR, CDR2 FQNEAQ, per germline (reference sequence). This CDR3 contains 14 residues. The V end was cut by 3 bases, the J end by 6 bases, with 11 bases between.

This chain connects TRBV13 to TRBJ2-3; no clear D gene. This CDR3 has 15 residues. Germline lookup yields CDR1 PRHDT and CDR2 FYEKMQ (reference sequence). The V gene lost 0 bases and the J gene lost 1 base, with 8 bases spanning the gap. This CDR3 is CASSLGGLGTDTQYF. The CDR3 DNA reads TGTGCCAGCAGCTTAGGCGGGTTGGGCACAGATACGCAGTATTTT. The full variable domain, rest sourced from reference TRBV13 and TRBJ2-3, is AAGVIQSPRHLIKEKRETATLKCYPIPRHDTVYWYQQGPGQDPQFLISFYEKMQSDKGSIPDRFSAQQFSDYHSELNMSSLELGDSALYFCASSLGGLGTDTQYFGPGTRLTVL.

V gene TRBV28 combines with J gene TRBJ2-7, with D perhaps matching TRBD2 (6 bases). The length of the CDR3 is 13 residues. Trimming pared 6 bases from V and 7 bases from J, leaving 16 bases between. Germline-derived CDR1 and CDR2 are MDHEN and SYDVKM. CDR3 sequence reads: CASRLGGTGEQYF. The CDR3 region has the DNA TGTGCCAGCAGACTGGGCGGGACGGGGGAGCAGTACTTC.

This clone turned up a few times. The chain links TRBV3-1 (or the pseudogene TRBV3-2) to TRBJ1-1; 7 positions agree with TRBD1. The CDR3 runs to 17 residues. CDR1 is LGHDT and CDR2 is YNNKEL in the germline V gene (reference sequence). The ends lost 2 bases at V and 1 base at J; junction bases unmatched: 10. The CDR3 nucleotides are TGTGCCAGCAGCCAATGGGGCAGGGGGAGAGGGAACACTGAAGCTTTCTTT. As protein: CASSQWGRGRGNTEAFF.